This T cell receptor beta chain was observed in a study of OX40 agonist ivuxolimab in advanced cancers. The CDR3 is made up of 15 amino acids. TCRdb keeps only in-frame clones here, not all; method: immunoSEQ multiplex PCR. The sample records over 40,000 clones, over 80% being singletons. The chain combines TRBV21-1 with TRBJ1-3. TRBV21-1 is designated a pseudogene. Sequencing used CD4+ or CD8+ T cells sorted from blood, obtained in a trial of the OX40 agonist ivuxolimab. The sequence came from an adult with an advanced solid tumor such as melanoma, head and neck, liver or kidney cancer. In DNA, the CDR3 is TGTGCCAGCAGCGCAAGCTTAGTAGCTGGAAACACCATATATTTT. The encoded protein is CASSASLVAGNTIYF.